This T cell receptor beta chain was identified in a study of blood T cell repertoires in COVID-19. Study summary: Acute-phase and convalescent COVID-19 samples originated in the United States, Italy and Spain. PBMCs, B-cell-depleted T cells, or T cells provided the cDNA or gDNA that made up the material.

Germline CDR1 reads KGHSH; CDR2 reads LQKENI. The V and J ends lost 3 bases and 6 bases, in that order; junction bases with no gene match: 5. The CDR3 extends over 15 amino acids. Per the original methods: Estimated nucleated cell counts came from reference gene primer amplification. The data were produced by immunoSEQ multiplex PCR, yet TCRdb's version contains in-frame clones alone and is incomplete. The V and J calls and clone size are taken from that table; D and trimming were inferred from the DNA. Of about 48,000 clones in the sample, 65% to 90% were seen once. Sequencing used peripheral blood. The rearrangement links TRBV18 to TRBJ2-2; 9 positions match TRBD2. This receptor was identified in a woman aged 80 or over with acute or convalescent COVID-19. Written as DNA, the CDR3 is TGTGCCAGCTCACCGAGCGGGGGGATACCCGGGGAGCTGTTTTTT. It translates to CASSPSGGIPGELFF.